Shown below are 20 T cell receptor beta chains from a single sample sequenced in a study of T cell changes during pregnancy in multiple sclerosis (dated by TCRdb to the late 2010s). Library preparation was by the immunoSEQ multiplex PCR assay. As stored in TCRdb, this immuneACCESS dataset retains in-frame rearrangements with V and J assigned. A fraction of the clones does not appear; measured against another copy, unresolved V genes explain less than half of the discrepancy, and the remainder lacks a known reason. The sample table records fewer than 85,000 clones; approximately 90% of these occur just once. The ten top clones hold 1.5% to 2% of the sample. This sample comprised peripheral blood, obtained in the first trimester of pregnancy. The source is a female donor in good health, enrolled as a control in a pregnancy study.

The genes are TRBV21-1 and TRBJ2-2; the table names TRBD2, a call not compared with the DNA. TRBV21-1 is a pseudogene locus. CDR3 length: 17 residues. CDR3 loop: CASSKVARLAGTGELFF. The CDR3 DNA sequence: TGTGCCAGCAGCAAAGTTGCTCGGCTAGCTGGGACCGGGGAGCTGTTTTTT.

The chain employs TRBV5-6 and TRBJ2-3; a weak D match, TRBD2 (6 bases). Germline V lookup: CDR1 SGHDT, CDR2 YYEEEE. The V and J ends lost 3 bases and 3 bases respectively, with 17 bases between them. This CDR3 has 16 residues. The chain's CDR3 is CASSWRDSYKTDTQYF. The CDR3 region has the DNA TGTGCCAGCAGCTGGAGGGACTCCTATAAAACAGATACGCAGTATTTT.

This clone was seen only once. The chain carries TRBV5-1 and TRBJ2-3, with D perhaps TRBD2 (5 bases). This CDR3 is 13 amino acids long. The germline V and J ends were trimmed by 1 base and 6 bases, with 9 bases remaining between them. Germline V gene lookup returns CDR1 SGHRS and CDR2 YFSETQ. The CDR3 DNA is TGCGCCAGCAGCTTGATTGGGGAGGATACGCAGTATTTT. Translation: CASSLIGEDTQYF.

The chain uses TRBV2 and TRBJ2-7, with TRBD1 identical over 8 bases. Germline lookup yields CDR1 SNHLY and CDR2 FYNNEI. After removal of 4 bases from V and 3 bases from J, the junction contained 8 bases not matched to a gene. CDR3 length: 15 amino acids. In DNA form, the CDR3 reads TGTGCCAGCAGTGCACTCGGACAGGGCGGCTACGAGCAGTACTTC. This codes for CASSALGQGGYEQYF.

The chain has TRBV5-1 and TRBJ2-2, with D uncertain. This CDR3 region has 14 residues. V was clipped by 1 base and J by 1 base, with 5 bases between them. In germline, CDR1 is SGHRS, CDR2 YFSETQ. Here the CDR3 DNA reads TGCGCCAGCAGCTTGCGCAGGAACACCGGGGAGCTGTTTTTT. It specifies CASSLRRNTGELFF. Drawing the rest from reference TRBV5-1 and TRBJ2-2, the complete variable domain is KAGVTQTPRYLIKTRGQQVTLSCSPISGHRSVSWYQQTPGQGLQFLFEYFSETQRNKGNFPGRFSGRQFSNSRSEMNVSTLELGDSALYLCASSLRRNTGELFFGEGSRLTVL.

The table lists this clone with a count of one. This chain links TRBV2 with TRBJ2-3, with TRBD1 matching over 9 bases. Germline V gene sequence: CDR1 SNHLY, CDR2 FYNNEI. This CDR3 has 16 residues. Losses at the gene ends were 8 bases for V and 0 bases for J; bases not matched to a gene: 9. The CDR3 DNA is TGTGCCAGCTGGGGACAGGGAGTTTCTAGCACAGATACGCAGTATTTT. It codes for CASWGQGVSSTDTQYF.

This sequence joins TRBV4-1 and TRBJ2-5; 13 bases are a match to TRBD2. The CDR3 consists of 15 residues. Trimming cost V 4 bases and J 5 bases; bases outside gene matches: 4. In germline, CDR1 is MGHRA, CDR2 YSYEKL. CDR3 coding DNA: TGCGCCAGCAGCCCTGGACTAGCGGGAGAGGAGACCCAGTACTTC. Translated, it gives CASSPGLAGEETQYF.

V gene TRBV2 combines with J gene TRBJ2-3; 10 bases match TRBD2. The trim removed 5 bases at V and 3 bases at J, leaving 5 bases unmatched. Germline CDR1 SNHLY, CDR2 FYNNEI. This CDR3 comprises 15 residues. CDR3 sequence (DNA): TGTGCCAGCAGTAGGCCTAGCGGGAGTACAGATACGCAGTATTTT. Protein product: CASSRPSGSTDTQYF.

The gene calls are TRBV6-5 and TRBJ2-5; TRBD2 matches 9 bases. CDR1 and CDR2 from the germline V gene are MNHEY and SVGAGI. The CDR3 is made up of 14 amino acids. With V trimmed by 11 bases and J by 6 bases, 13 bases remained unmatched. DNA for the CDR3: TGTGCCTCTGGAGTAGCGGGAGTTGGAAAGACCCAGTACTTC. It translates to CASGVAGVGKTQYF.

DNA for the CDR3: TGCAGCGTGCGGGGGCTAGCGGGCCAGGTGGAGACAGATACGCAGTATTTT. Residues: CSVRGLAGQVETDTQYF. The chain combines TRBV29-1 with TRBJ2-3; TRBD2 aligns across 8 bases. The germline V gene has CDR1 SQVTM and CDR2 ANQGSEA. Germline trimming cut 6 bases from V and 3 bases from J; bases unmatched to any gene: 17. The CDR3 runs 17 residues.

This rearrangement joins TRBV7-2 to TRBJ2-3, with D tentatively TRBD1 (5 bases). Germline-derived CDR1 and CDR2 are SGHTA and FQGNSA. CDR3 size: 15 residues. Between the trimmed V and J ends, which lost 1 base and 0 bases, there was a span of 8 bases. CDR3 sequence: CASSLEGSSTDTQYF. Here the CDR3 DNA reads TGTGCCAGCAGCTTAGAGGGGTCGAGCACAGATACGCAGTATTTT.

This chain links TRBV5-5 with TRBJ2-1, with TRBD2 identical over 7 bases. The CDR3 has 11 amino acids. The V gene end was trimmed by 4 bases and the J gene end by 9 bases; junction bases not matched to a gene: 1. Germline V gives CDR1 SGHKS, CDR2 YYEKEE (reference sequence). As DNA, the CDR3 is TGTGCCAGCAGCCTAGCGGTTGAGCAGTTCTTC. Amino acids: CASSLAVEQFF.

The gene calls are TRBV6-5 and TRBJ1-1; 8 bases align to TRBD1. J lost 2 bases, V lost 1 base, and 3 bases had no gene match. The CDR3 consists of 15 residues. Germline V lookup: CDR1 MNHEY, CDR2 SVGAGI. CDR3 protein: CASSYWTGTNTEAFF. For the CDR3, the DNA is TGTGCCAGCAGTTACTGGACAGGGACCAACACTGAAGCTTTCTTT.

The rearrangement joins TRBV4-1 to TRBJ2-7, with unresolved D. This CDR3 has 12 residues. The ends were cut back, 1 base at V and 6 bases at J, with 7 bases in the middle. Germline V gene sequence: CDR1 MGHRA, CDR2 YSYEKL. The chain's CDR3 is CASSQVAREQYF. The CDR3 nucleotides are TGCGCCAGCAGCCAAGTCGCGCGCGAGCAGTACTTC.

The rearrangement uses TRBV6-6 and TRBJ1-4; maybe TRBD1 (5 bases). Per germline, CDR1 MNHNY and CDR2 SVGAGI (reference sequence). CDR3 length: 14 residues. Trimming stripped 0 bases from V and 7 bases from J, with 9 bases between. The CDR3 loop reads CASSYSGGGEKLFF. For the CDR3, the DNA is TGTGCCAGCAGTTACTCGGGGGGGGGTGAAAAACTGTTTTTT.

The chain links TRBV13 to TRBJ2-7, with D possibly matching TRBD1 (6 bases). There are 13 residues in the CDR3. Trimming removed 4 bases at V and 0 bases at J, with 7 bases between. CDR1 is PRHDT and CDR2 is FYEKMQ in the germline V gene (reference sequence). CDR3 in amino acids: CASSWGHSYEQYF. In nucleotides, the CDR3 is TGTGCCAGCAGCTGGGGACACTCCTACGAGCAGTACTTC. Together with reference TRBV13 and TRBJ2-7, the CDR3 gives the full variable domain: AAGVIQSPRHLIKEKRETATLKCYPIPRHDTVYWYQQGPGQDPQFLISFYEKMQSDKGSIPDRFSAQQFSDYHSELNMSSLELGDSALYFCASSWGHSYEQYFGPGTRLTVT.

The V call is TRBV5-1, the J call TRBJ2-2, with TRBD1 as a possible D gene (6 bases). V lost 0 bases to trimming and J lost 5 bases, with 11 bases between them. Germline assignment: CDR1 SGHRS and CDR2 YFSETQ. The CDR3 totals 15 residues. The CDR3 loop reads CASSLVDSRTGELFF. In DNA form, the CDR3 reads TGCGCCAGCAGCTTGGTGGACAGTCGGACCGGGGAGCTGTTTTTT.

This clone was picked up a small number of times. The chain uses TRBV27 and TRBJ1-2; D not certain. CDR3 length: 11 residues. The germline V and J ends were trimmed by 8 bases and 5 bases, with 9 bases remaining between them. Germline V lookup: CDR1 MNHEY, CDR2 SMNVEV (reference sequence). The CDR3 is CASYSSYGYTF. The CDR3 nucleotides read TGTGCCAGCTACAGCTCGTATGGCTACACCTTC.

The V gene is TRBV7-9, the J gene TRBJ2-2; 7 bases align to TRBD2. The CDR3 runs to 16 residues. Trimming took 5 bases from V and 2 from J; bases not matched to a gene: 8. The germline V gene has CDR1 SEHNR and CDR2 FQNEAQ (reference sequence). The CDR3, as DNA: TGTGCCAGCAGCCCGACCGCGGGAGTCAACACCGGGGAGCTGTTTTTT. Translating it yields CASSPTAGVNTGELFF.

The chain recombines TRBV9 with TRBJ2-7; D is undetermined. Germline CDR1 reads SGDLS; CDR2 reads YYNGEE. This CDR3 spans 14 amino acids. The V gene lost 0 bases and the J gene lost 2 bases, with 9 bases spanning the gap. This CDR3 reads CASSVGANPYEQYF. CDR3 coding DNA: TGTGCCAGCAGCGTAGGAGCTAACCCCTACGAGCAGTACTTC.